The clone carrying this TCR beta chain was observed a few times. What it binds is not known. The CDR3 has 17 amino acids. Between the trimmed V and J ends, which lost 4 bases and 1 base, there was a span of 21 bases. Germline V gives CDR1 SGHRS, CDR2 YFSETQ. Unique molecular identifiers tagged the TCRbeta library. TCRdb itself ran the PCR reads through MiXCR, one entry per CDR3 protein. Here the sample spans hundreds of thousands of distinct CDR3 sequences, approximately 14% being singletons. This sample stems from a study of T-cell reconstitution after alpha-beta-depleted transplantation in children. Study findings and constraints: Several hundred graft clones that had expanded were reportedly the source of alpha-beta T cells about two months after transplant.

This rearrangement joins TRBV5-1 to TRBJ2-7, with D perhaps TRBD2 (5 bases). The sequencing used PBMCs, collected before TCRalphabeta/CD19-depleted stem cell transplant. This receptor was identified in a girl aged 2-9 years with congenital amegakaryocytic thrombocytopenia, due to receive a stem cell transplant. The CDR3 region has the DNA TGCGCCAGCAGCCCCACGGTTCGGGATTTATGGTCCTACGAGCAGTACTTC. Amino acids: CASSPTVRDLWSYEQYF.